What follows describes a single T cell receptor (beta chain). At least ten counts were recorded for this clonotype. It lacks a known antigen. Per-base qualities were not stored, and no clone one base away is much larger. Ficoll-Paque density gradient centrifugation was the method used to isolate PBMCs. This record comes from a study of T-cell memory formation after mild COVID-19 (dated by TCRdb to the early 2020s). For the wider study: Most TCR sequence clusters were specific to one of the two donors. In two donors, T-cell clones that expanded and contracted after mild COVID-19 were followed by sequencing TCRalpha and TCRbeta repertoires longitudinally. Two young, previously healthy adult volunteers, one female and one male, were included in the cohort. General study outcomes and caveats: From day 15 to 85, contracting clones showed balanced CD4/CD8 phenotypes, whereas a second wave of clones that expanded from day 15 to 37 leaned towards CD4+. The study included only a couple of mild cases, and larger cohorts that include severe cases with pre-infection samples were judged to be necessary. Contracting CD4+ clones were found mainly in CM and EM memory subsets, while CD8+ clones were enriched in EMRA. The second-wave clones that peaked on day 37 were not confirmed to be SARS-CoV-2 specific. Some responding clones were found in pre-infection memory, which suggests that pre-existing cross-reactive memory T cells took part in the SARS-CoV-2 response.

The CDR3 holds 11 amino acids from the cysteine to the phenylalanine. CDR3 DNA is the only sequence kept; it has 33 bases, read in frame from the first base. The germline V gene (reference sequence) specifies DFQATT as CDR1 and SNEGSKA as CDR2. Instrument used: Illumina NovaSeq 6000. TCRalpha and TCRbeta cDNA libraries were constructed by 5'RACE with constant-segment primers, with sample barcodes and unique molecular identifiers being introduced. Trizol reagent was used to extract RNA from every sample. Amplification of the libraries took two PCR steps, and the second step added a second sample barcode plus Illumina TruSeq adapters. Sequencing of the libraries was done on an Illumina NovaSeq, producing 2 x 150 bp paired-end reads. The authors' pipeline ran thus. With migec v1.2.7, reads were demultiplexed and then collapsed into UMI-guided consensus sequences. Using mixcr v2.1.11, UMI consensuses were aligned to TRA and TRB V and J templates and then assembled into clonotypes. Expanded or contracted clonotypes were those called significant by both edgeR and NoisET, with noise models trained on biological replicates. For edgeR calls, the thresholds were a false discovery rate-adjusted p below 0.01 and a log2 fold-change of 1. As an exploratory analysis of dynamics, max-normalized trajectories of the 1000 most abundant clonotypes were examined with PCA combined with hierarchical clustering. Each responding clone was given a CD4 or CD8 phenotype based on the CD4+ and CD8+ repertoires, which had been sequenced separately. In-frame beta chains were kept once TCRdb had trimmed the public reads at Q25 with fastp and called clones with MiXCR. Every CDR3 protein is listed once, alongside the most common genes and DNA of its rows. The V and J calls come from TCRdb's annotation, not from the publication. Here the sample has about 210,000 distinct CDR3 sequences; 25% to 35% occur a single time. The ten largest account for over 10% of the sample.

This sequence originates from an adult woman who had mild COVID-19 (a few samples of this study predate the infection). The sample titles of this study are shuffled in the database, so cell type and time point are left out; the donor was told from shared clones. The sequencing sample was made of PBMCs or a T cell subset sorted from them (not recorded which). The rearranged segments are TRBV20-1 and TRBJ1-2; TRBD1 is perhaps the D gene, given 5 matching bases. Read as DNA, the sequence is TGCAGGGATCAGGGAAACTATGGCTACACCTTC. Translated, it reads CRDQGNYGYTF.